This TCR beta chain was sequenced during a study of T-cell memory formation after mild COVID-19. Study-wide points: Specificity for SARS-CoV-2 was not confirmed among the second-wave clones peaking on day 37.

On this clonotype: Its target is unknown.

The germline gives CDR1 MGHRA, CDR2 YSYEKL. CDR3 length equals 13 residues. V was cut by 5 bases and J by 7 bases, with 14 bases left in between. The 5'RACE method, run with constant-segment primers, produced TCR alpha and TCR beta cDNA libraries (carrying sample barcodes and UMIs). TCRdb used MiXCR to reprocess the 5' RACE reads, holding one entry per CDR3 protein. Among about 200,000 distinct CDR3 sequences listed, 9.5% were seen once. The rearrangement uses TRBV4-1 and TRBJ1-2; D not resolved. The origin of this receptor is a man between 18 and 35 years old who had mild COVID-19 (a few samples of this study predate the infection). Cell type and time point are not known. Material: PBMCs or a T cell subset sorted from them (not recorded which). The CDR3 here is CASSFREFRGYTF. The DNA of the CDR3 is TGCGCCAGCAGCTTTAGGGAATTTCGTGGCTACACCTTC.